The rows below give T cell receptor beta chains drawn from one sample of a study of regulatory T cells in long-lasting Graves disease. TCRdb redid the calling of the multiplex PCR reads with MiXCR, one entry per CDR3 protein. The sample has 390,000 or so distinct CDR3 sequences; less than 30% are singletons. The sequencing used peripheral blood mononuclear cells (PBMCs), collected when the disease was refractory, from a patient treated with antithyroid drugs. These receptors all stem from a woman aged 40 to 50 with Graves disease. Both conserved end residues are part of each CDR3. Each record gives: V gene, J gene, clone size, D gene, CDR3 length, CDR3 DNA, CDR3 protein. D genes are given only for firm matches. Size tells how often a clone was seen (once, few, many) or the class of an expanded clone, and some rows leave it out.

>TRBV15|TRBJ1-6|many|TRBD1|12
TGTGCCTCGGGACAGCTAAATTCACCCCTCCACTTT
CASGQLNSPLHF
>TRBV30|TRBJ1-2|few|.|13
TGTGCCTGGCGTTCTGACAGGAATTATGGCTACACCTTC
CAWRSDRNYGYTF
>TRBV13|TRBJ2-7|many|.|12
TGTGCCAGCACACAGGGCGGAGACGAGCAGTACTTC
CASTQGGDEQYF
>TRBV12-3/TRBV12-4|TRBJ2-6|many|TRBD1|18
TGTGCCAGTATTCAGGGGGCGCGGGCATTCTCTGGGGCCAACGTCCTGACTTTC
CASIQGARAFSGANVLTF
>TRBV24-1|TRBJ2-3|.|TRBD2|17
TGTGCCACCAGTGATGGGACTAGCGGGAGGTCTACAGATACGCAGTATTTT
CATSDGTSGRSTDTQYF
>TRBV3-1|TRBJ2-5|few|.|14
TGTGCCAGCAGCCAAGACTTCTCCATCGAGACCCAGTACTTC
CASSQDFSIETQYF
>TRBV28|TRBJ2-7|.|TRBD1|13
TGTGCCAGTTTGGAGGACAGGGGCTACGAGCAGTACTTC
CASLEDRGYEQYF
>TRBV6-1|TRBJ2-5|many|.|15
TGTGCCAGCAGTGACTTGGGCGGATGGGGGGAGACCCAGTACTTC
CASSDLGGWGETQYF
>TRBV20-1|TRBJ2-7|many|TRBD2|13
TGCAGTGCACTTAGCGGGGACTCCTACGAGCAGTACTTC
CSALSGDSYEQYF
>TRBV4-1|TRBJ2-7|.|TRBD2|16
TGCGCCAGCAGCCAAGATGGGACTAGCGGCCTCGCCGAGCAGTACTTC
CASSQDGTSGLAEQYF
>TRBV7-9|TRBJ2-5|many|.|14
TGTGCCAGCAGCTTACTGGATCGGCAAGAGACCCAGTACTTC
CASSLLDRQETQYF
>TRBV19|TRBJ1-1|few|.|12
TGTGCCAGTAGTCTTGGGCAGACTGAAGCTTTCTTT
CASSLGQTEAFF
>TRBV6-5|TRBJ1-1|once|TRBD1|18
TGTGCCAGCAGTTACTCGATAGGGAACAGGGGTTTGAGCACTGAAGCTTTCTTT
CASSYSIGNRGLSTEAFF
>TRBV28|TRBJ1-6|many|.|15
TGTGCCAGCAGTTTATCCCGGAAAGGAGGATCACCCCTCCACTTT
CASSLSRKGGSPLHF
>TRBV6-5|TRBJ2-2|.|.|14
TGTGCCAGCAGTTACTCGGTCGGCCCCGGGGAGCTGTTTTTT
CASSYSVGPGELFF
>TRBV7-9|TRBJ1-1|.|.|12
TGTGCCAGCAGCCCAAAGAACACTGAAGCTTTCTTT
CASSPKNTEAFF
>TRBV19|TRBJ1-5|few|.|16
TGTGCCAGTAGTATGTCTGGTGAGTATAGCAATCAGCCCCAGCATTTT
CASSMSGEYSNQPQHF
>TRBV6-2/TRBV6-3|TRBJ2-2|.|TRBD2|19
TGTGCCAGCAGTTATTGGTGGGCTAGCGGGAGAGATGGGACCGGGGAGCTGTTTTTT
CASSYWWASGRDGTGELFF
>TRBV28|TRBJ2-7|many|.|13
TGTGCCAGCAGTACGACATATCCGTACGAGCAGTACTTC
CASSTTYPYEQYF
>TRBV29-1|TRBJ1-2|many|.|12
TGCAGCGTGGAGCTCGGCAGAGGGGGCTACACCTTC
CSVELGRGGYTF
>TRBV6-4|TRBJ1-5|many|.|15
TGTGCCAGCAAGTGGAACAGGGATAACAATCAGCCCCAGCATTTT
CASKWNRDNNQPQHF
>TRBV12-3/TRBV12-4|TRBJ1-4|.|TRBD1|16
TGTGCCAGCAGTTACTCTTCGCGGACAGGGTATGAAAAACTGTTTTTT
CASSYSSRTGYEKLFF
>TRBV28|TRBJ2-4|many|.|13
TGTGCCAGCAGTTTTATAAGCAAAAACATTCAGTACTTC
CASSFISKNIQYF
>TRBV19|TRBJ1-1|many|TRBD1|15
TGTGCCAGTACCTTGGGACAGCGACTGGAGACTGAAGCTTTCTTT
CASTLGQRLETEAFF
>TRBV12-5|TRBJ2-7|.|.|11
TGTGCTAGTGGTTTGGTAAGCGCGCAGTACTTC
CASGLVSAQYF
>TRBV4-1|TRBJ2-7|few|TRBD2|16
TGCGCCAGCAGCCAAGATATAGGGAGCGGGGCCTACGAGCAGTACTTC
CASSQDIGSGAYEQYF
>TRBV14|TRBJ1-1|.|.|16
TGTGCCAGCAGCCAGGAAATGGTGGCGGACCGTACTGAAGCTTTCTTT
CASSQEMVADRTEAFF
>TRBV14|TRBJ1-1|few|.|15
TGTGCCAGCAAAGCCAGAGCCAGAGAACAGACTGAAGCTTTCTTT
CASKARAREQTEAFF
>TRBV27|TRBJ1-1|.|.|17
TGTGCCAGCAGTTTCCGTGTCGGGCAGGGTGTAGAGACTGAAGCTTTCTTT
CASSFRVGQGVETEAFF
>TRBV12-3/TRBV12-4|TRBJ1-1|many|.|12
TGTGCCAGCAGACCCGGGACGTTTGAAGCTTTCTTT
CASRPGTFEAFF
>TRBV12-3/TRBV12-4|TRBJ2-5|.|.|14
TGTGCCAGCAGTTTAGATCACGGGAGCGAGACCCAGTACTTC
CASSLDHGSETQYF
>TRBV11-2|TRBJ2-3|.|.|15
TGTGCCAGCAGCCTCAGGGATGCGAGCACAGATACGCAGTATTTT
CASSLRDASTDTQYF
>TRBV4-1|TRBJ2-5|.|TRBD1|18
TGCGCCAGCAGCCAAGAACAGACCGGGACAGCAATACAAGAGACCCAGTACTTC
CASSQEQTGTAIQETQYF
>TRBV15|TRBJ2-7|many|.|15
TGTGCCACCAGCAGAATACAGACATTTCCCTACGAGCAGTACTTC
CATSRIQTFPYEQYF
>TRBV6-2/TRBV6-3|TRBJ1-1|few|.|13
TGTGCCAGCAGTTTACAAGCTAACACTGAAGCTTTCTTT
CASSLQANTEAFF
>TRBV3-1|TRBJ2-1|.|.|16
TGTGCCAGCAGCCAGGCAACACGTAAAACCTACAATGAGCAGTTCTTC
CASSQATRKTYNEQFF
>TRBV28|TRBJ2-7|.|.|12
TGTGCCAGCAGTTTATACTCCTACGAGCAGCACTTC
CASSLYSYEQHF
>TRBV7-2|TRBJ2-7|few|TRBD2|15
TGTGCCAGCAGCTTAGGAGTAGCGGGAGGGCCCGAGCAGTACTTC
CASSLGVAGGPEQYF
>TRBV19|TRBJ1-1|few|TRBD1|14
TGTGCCAGTATGGTTGGGACAGCTAACACTGAAGCTTTCTTT
CASMVGTANTEAFF
>TRBV6-5|TRBJ1-1|many|.|14
TGTGCCAGCAGTTACAATGGGTTGAACACTGAAGCTTTCTTT
CASSYNGLNTEAFF
>TRBV9|TRBJ1-5|.|.|14
TGTGCCAGCAGCGTAGAGGGAGGTGGGCAGCCCCAGCATTTT
CASSVEGGGQPQHF
>TRBV7-9|TRBJ2-1|few|TRBD1|15
TGTGCCAGCAGCTATCGACAGGGCTCCTACAATGAGCAGTTCTTC
CASSYRQGSYNEQFF
>TRBV2|TRBJ2-3|.|.|15
TGTGCCAGCGGCAAACAGGGCCTTAGCACAGATACGCAGTATTTT
CASGKQGLSTDTQYF
>TRBV30|TRBJ1-5|.|.|13
TGTGCCTGGAGTCGAACGTCCAATCAGCCCCAGCATTTT
CAWSRTSNQPQHF
>TRBV9|TRBJ2-7|few|TRBD2|14
TGTGCCAGCAGCGCGACTAGCGGGAACTACGAGCAGTACTTC
CASSATSGNYEQYF
>TRBV28|TRBJ2-4|many|.|15
TGTGCCAGCAGCAAGTCAAGTATAGCCAAAAACATTCAGTACTTC
CASSKSSIAKNIQYF